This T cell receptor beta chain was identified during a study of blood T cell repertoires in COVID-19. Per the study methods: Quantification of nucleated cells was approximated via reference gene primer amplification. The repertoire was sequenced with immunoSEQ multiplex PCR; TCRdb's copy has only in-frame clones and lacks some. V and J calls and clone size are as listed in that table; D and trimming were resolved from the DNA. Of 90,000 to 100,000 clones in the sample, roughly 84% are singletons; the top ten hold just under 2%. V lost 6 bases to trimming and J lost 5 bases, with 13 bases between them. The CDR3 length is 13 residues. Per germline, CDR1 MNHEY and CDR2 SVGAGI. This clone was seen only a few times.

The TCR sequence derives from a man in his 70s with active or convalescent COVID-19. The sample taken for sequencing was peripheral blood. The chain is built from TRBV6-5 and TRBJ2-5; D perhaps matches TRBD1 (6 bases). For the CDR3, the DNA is TGTGCCAGCAGAACGCCAGGGGCTGAGACCCAGTACTTC. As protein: CASRTPGAETQYF.